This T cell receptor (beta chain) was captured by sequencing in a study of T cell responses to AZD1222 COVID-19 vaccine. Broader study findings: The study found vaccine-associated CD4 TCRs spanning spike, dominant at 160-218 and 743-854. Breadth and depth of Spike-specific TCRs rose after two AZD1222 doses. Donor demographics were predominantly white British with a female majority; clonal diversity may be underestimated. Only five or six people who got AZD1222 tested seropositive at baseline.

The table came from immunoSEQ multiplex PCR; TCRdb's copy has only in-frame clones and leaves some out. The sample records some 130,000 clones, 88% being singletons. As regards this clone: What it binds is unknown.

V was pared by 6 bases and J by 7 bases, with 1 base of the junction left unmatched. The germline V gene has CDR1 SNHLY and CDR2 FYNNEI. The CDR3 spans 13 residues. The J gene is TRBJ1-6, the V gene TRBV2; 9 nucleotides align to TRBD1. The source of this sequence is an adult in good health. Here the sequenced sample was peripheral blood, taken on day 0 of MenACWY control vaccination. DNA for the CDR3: TGTGCCAGCAGCGGACAGGGGAATTCACCCCTCCACTTT. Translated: CASSGQGNSPLHF.